Listed here are 22 T cell receptor beta chains from one sample, sequenced in a study of blood T cell repertoires in COVID-19. The assay was immunoSEQ multiplex PCR, and TCRdb's table has in-frame clones only and misses some. Among approximately 260,000 clones, approximately 86% were seen once, and the ten largest hold roughly 4.9%. What was sequenced was peripheral blood. These receptors all come from an elderly woman with active or convalescent COVID-19.

The chain links TRBV2 to TRBJ2-3; D possibly corresponds to TRBD2 (5 bases). V gave up 7 bases and J gave up 2 bases, with 16 bases separating them. This CDR3 is 15 amino acids long. Germline V CDR1 and CDR2: SNHLY, FYNNEI. CDR3 sequence (DNA): TGTGCCAGCAAACAGCTAGGGAGTCACACAGATACGCAGTATTTT. Protein sequence: CASKQLGSHTDTQYF.

V and J are TRBV27 and TRBJ1-5; D is unresolved. Between the trimmed V and J ends, which lost 1 base and 5 bases, there was a span of 9 bases. From germline, CDR1 is MNHEY and CDR2 SMNVEV (reference sequence). The CDR3 extends over 14 amino acids. The CDR3 here is CASSLFVGDQPQHF. In DNA, the CDR3 is TGTGCCAGCAGTTTATTTGTGGGAGATCAGCCCCAGCATTTT.

V is TRBV18 and J is TRBJ2-5; 10 bases are shared with TRBD2. V shed 0 bases and J 2 bases; nucleotides not matched to a gene: 9. Germline-derived CDR1 and CDR2 are KGHSH and LQKENI. The CDR3 consists of 18 residues. In nucleotides, the CDR3 is TGTGCCAGCTCACCACCAAAGGGGACTAGCGAGATACAAGAGACCCAGTACTTC. It encodes CASSPPKGTSEIQETQYF. Full variable domain (missing parts from reference TRBV18 and TRBJ2-5): NAGVMQNPRHLVRRRGQEARLRCSPMKGHSHVYWYRQLPEEGLKFMVYLQKENIIDESGMPKERFSAEFPKEGPSILRIQQVVRGDSAAYFCASSPPKGTSEIQETQYFGPGTRLLVL.

The chain links TRBV5-4 to TRBJ2-1; 10 nucleotides line up with TRBD2. Germline V lookup: CDR1 SGHNT, CDR2 YYREEE (reference sequence). CDR3 length: 15 amino acids. The V segment lost 2 bases and the J segment 9 bases; nucleotides outside the gene matches: 8. In DNA form, the CDR3 reads TGTGCCAGCAGCTTTCCAGCGGGGGGGAGTATTGAGCAGTTCTTC. Residues: CASSFPAGGSIEQFF.

This clone appeared a few times. The chain couples TRBV5-1 to TRBJ1-4; weak D call: TRBD1 (6 bases). CDR1 and CDR2 (germline): SGHRS, YFSETQ. With 1 base removed from V and 3 bases from J, the gap between germline ends came to 10 bases. The CDR3 runs 15 residues. Here the CDR3 reads CASSLLGASNEKLFF. In nucleotides, the CDR3 is TGCGCCAGCAGCTTGTTGGGGGCCTCTAATGAAAAACTGTTTTTT.

The J gene is TRBJ1-1, the V gene TRBV6-2 or TRBV6-3; D might be TRBD1 (6 bases). Trimming stripped 4 bases from V and 1 base from J, with 10 bases between. The CDR3 consists of 14 residues. Per the germline V gene, CDR1 is MNHEY and CDR2 is SVGEGT. The chain's CDR3 is CASSSGTRNTEAFF. CDR3 DNA sequence: TGTGCCAGCAGTTCCGGGACAAGGAACACTGAAGCTTTCTTT.

This clone turned up a few times. V gene TRBV4-1 combines with J gene TRBJ2-2; TRBD1 is a possible D gene (5 bases). The germline V gene has CDR1 MGHRA and CDR2 YSYEKL. The CDR3 is made up of 13 amino acids. With 0 bases removed from V and 7 bases from J, the gap between germline ends came to 6 bases. CDR3 bases: TGCGCCAGCAGCCAAGATGACAGCGGGGAGCTGTTTTTT. Protein sequence: CASSQDDSGELFF.

The rearrangement uses TRBV11-2 and TRBJ2-5, with 8 bases aligning to TRBD1. Germline CDR1 SGHAT, CDR2 FQNNGV. This CDR3 region has 15 residues. Trimming at V came to 0 bases and at J to 4 bases, leaving 4 bases not matched to a gene. As DNA, the CDR3 is TGTGCCAGCAGCTTAGAAGGACAGGGAGGAGAGACCCAGTACTTC. This codes for CASSLEGQGGETQYF.

The chain combines TRBV7-2 with TRBJ1-4; 11 bases agree with TRBD1. Germline trimming cut 5 bases from V and 6 bases from J; bases unmatched to any gene: 8. Germline V gene sequence: CDR1 SGHTA, CDR2 FQGNSA. CDR3 length: 16 amino acids. The CDR3 spells CASSGQGADVYEKLFF. In DNA, the CDR3 is TGTGCCAGCAGCGGACAGGGGGCTGATGTGTATGAAAAACTGTTTTTT.

This clone was counted a few times. The V gene is TRBV7-9, the J gene TRBJ2-5; 11 bases fit TRBD2. From germline, CDR1 is SEHNR and CDR2 FQNEAQ (reference sequence). The CDR3 runs to 15 residues. V shed 3 bases and J 0 bases; nucleotides not matched to a gene: 0. The CDR3 loop reads CASSLGLADQETQYF. The CDR3 DNA reads TGTGCCAGCAGCTTGGGACTAGCGGACCAAGAGACCCAGTACTTC.

This clone turned up a few times. V usage is TRBV18 and J usage is TRBJ1-2; D unclear. Germline loops: CDR1 KGHSH, CDR2 LQKENI. The CDR3 totals 16 residues. The V gene lost 0 bases and the J gene lost 6 bases, with 17 bases spanning the gap. The CDR3: CASSPPGSSVRDGYTF. The DNA for the CDR3 is TGTGCCAGCTCACCACCTGGGTCGAGTGTGCGGGATGGCTACACCTTC. Together with reference TRBV18 and TRBJ1-2, the CDR3 gives the full variable domain: NAGVMQNPRHLVRRRGQEARLRCSPMKGHSHVYWYRQLPEEGLKFMVYLQKENIIDESGMPKERFSAEFPKEGPSILRIQQVVRGDSAAYFCASSPPGSSVRDGYTFGSGTRLTVV.

This chain joins TRBV5-1 and TRBJ2-6; D might be TRBD1 (6 bases). V was clipped by 3 bases and J by 0 bases, with 13 bases between them. CDR1 and CDR2 (germline): SGHRS, YFSETQ. CDR3 size: 17 residues. The CDR3 DNA reads as TGCGCCAGCAGCTCAGGACAGCCGAGCTCTGGGGCCAACGTCCTGACTTTC. Translating gives CASSSGQPSSGANVLTF. The full variable domain, completed using reference TRBV5-1 and TRBJ2-6, is KAGVTQTPRYLIKTRGQQVTLSCSPISGHRSVSWYQQTPGQGLQFLFEYFSETQRNKGNFPGRFSGRQFSNSRSEMNVSTLELGDSALYLCASSSGQPSSGANVLTFGAGSRLTVL.

This clone was counted between two and nine times. V usage is TRBV7-9 and J usage is TRBJ1-5; possible D gene TRBD1, 5 bases. The CDR3 consists of 14 residues. CDR1 and CDR2 from the germline V gene are SEHNR and FQNEAQ (reference sequence). V was shortened by 1 base and J by 3 bases, with 7 bases between the two germline ends. The CDR3 DNA follows: TGTGCCAGCAGCTTAGAGGGGTTCAATCAGCCCCAGCATTTT. It translates to CASSLEGFNQPQHF.

V gene TRBV10-3 combines with J gene TRBJ1-2; TRBD1 matches 9 bases. V was clipped by 10 bases and J by 1 base; unmatched bases: 7. The CDR3 length is 14 residues. CDR1 is ENHRY, CDR2 SYGVKD, per germline. The CDR3, as DNA: TGTGCCACGGGACAGGGTACTATTAACTATGGCTACACCTTC. It specifies CATGQGTINYGYTF.

This chain uses TRBV28 with TRBJ1-2, with D tentatively TRBD1 (6 bases). V gave up 6 bases and J gave up 6 bases, with 14 bases separating them. Germline V gene lookup returns CDR1 MDHEN and CDR2 SYDVKM. This CDR3 comprises 13 residues. The CDR3 DNA reads as TGTGCCAGCAGGAAAGCAGGGGTTCATGGCTACACCTTC. This sequence encodes CASRKAGVHGYTF.

CDR3 DNA: TGCGCCAGCAGCTTGGCGAAGACTAGCGGTCCAGATACGCAGTATTTT. The encoded protein is CASSLAKTSGPDTQYF. This rearrangement joins TRBV5-1 to TRBJ2-3; 9 bases line up with TRBD2. This CDR3 has 16 residues. The germline gives CDR1 SGHRS, CDR2 YFSETQ. V was pared by 0 bases and J by 4 bases, with 6 bases of the junction left unmatched.

J is TRBJ1-3 and V is TRBV2; D unresolved. Per germline, CDR1 SNHLY and CDR2 FYNNEI. CDR3 size: 12 residues. V lost 5 bases and J lost 9, with 11 bases in between. The CDR3 DNA sequence: TGTGCCAGCAGTCCTTATGCGGGCACCATATATTTT. This sequence encodes CASSPYAGTIYF.

The chain carries TRBV2 and TRBJ1-2; 9 positions match TRBD1. The CDR3 has 15 amino acids. Trimming at V came to 4 bases and at J to 6 bases, leaving 9 bases not matched to a gene. CDR1 is SNHLY, CDR2 FYNNEI, per germline. As DNA, the CDR3 is TGTGCCAGCAGTGTAACAGGGGGCGGGCGAAATGGCTACACCTTC. Encoded protein: CASSVTGGGRNGYTF.

The genes are TRBV7-9 and TRBJ2-7, with TRBD1 matching over 12 bases. The CDR3 length is 17 residues. V was clipped by 9 bases and J by 0 bases; unmatched bases: 12. Looked up from germline, CDR1 is SEHNR and CDR2 is FQNEAQ (reference sequence). The CDR3 region is CASTPGTGGFFSYEQYF. CDR3 DNA: TGTGCCAGTACCCCCGGGACAGGGGGCTTCTTCTCCTACGAGCAGTACTTC. The full variable domain, its missing parts supplied by reference TRBV7-9 and TRBJ2-7, is DTGVSQNPRHKITKRGQNVTFRCDPISEHNRLYWYRQTLGQGPEFLTYFQNEAQLEKSRLLSDRFSAERPKGSFSTLEIQRTEQGDSAMYLCASTPGTGGFFSYEQYFGPGTRLTVT.

This chain's CDR3 is CASSFSGNDQPQHF. Here the CDR3 DNA reads TGCGCCAGCAGCTTTTCAGGGAACGATCAGCCCCAGCATTTT. The chain couples TRBV5-1 to TRBJ1-5; possible D gene TRBD1, 5 bases. Germline CDR1 reads SGHRS; CDR2 reads YFSETQ. The CDR3 consists of 14 residues. V lost 2 bases and J lost 5, with 11 bases in between.

This sequence joins TRBV5-6 and TRBJ2-1; TRBD1 matches 12 bases. The CDR3 length is 15 residues. With V trimmed by 2 bases and J by 13 bases, 10 bases remained unmatched. Germline loops: CDR1 SGHDT, CDR2 YYEEEE. This CDR3 reads CASSFAGTGGAKQFF. Here the CDR3 DNA reads TGTGCCAGCAGCTTCGCCGGGACAGGGGGCGCGAAACAGTTCTTC.

CDR3 residues: CASSGVVAGANQETQYF. The CDR3, as DNA: TGTGCCAGCAGTGGGGTAGTAGCGGGAGCAAACCAAGAGACCCAGTACTTC. V usage is TRBV6-1 and J usage is TRBJ2-5, with 9 bases that match TRBD2. The CDR3 is 17 residues long. The germline CDR1 and CDR2 sequences are MNHNS and SASEGT. After removal of 4 bases from V and 0 bases from J, the junction contained 9 bases not matched to a gene.